A selection of T cell receptor beta chains follows, all from one sample in a study of STAT5B mutations in CD4+ large granular lymphocyte leukemia. Assay: immunoSEQ multiplex PCR; the TCRdb copy retains only in-frame clones and omits some. Among 30,000 to 40,000 clones, 69% were seen once, and the ten largest hold approximately 2.5%. The specimen sequenced was CD4+ T cells from blood buffy coats. These receptor sequences come from a human donor in good health. CDR3s include the opening cysteine and the closing phenylalanine or tryptophan. Fields, in order: J gene, clone size, D gene, V gene, CDR3 protein, CDR3 DNA. A D gene is named only where the DNA matches it firmly. Size is stated for part of the rows, as once, few or many counts, or as a class when the clone is expanded.

TRBJ2-1 NA NA TRBV29-1 CSVAAGVYNEQFF TGCAGCGTTGCGGCAGGGGTCTACAATGAGCAGTTCTTC
TRBJ2-5 once NA TRBV7-7 CASSLAGASVETQYF TGTGCTAGCAGCCTAGCCGGGGCATCGGTTGAGACCCAGTACTTC
TRBJ1-1 NA NA TRBV13 CASSFYTGLEAFF TGTGCCAGCAGCTTTTATACAGGCCTTGAAGCTTTCTTT
TRBJ1-1 NA NA TRBV10-3 CAISDLGTEAFF TGTGCCATCAGTGACTTAGGGACTGAAGCTTTCTTT
TRBJ1-2 NA NA TRBV9 CASSPGGGSLGYTF TGTGCCAGCAGCCCAGGAGGGGGTTCCCTTGGCTACACCTTC
TRBJ1-1 NA NA TRBV29-1 CSAAVNTEAFF TGCAGTGCGGCGGTGAACACTGAAGCTTTCTTT
TRBJ1-2 NA NA TRBV14 CASSLGLLYGYTF TGTGCCAGCAGCCTTGGACTCCTCTATGGCTACACCTTC
TRBJ1-2 NA NA TRBV29-1 CSAVSPGPDMAYGYTF TGCAGCGCCGTCAGTCCAGGGCCAGATATGGCCTATGGCTACACCTTC
TRBJ2-1 NA TRBD1 TRBV2 CASTSDRASEQFF TGTGCCAGCACAAGCGACAGGGCGAGTGAGCAGTTCTTC
TRBJ1-2 NA NA TRBV7-2 CASSLMNYGYTF TGTGCCAGCAGCTTAATGAACTATGGCTACACCTTC
TRBJ2-1 NA NA TRBV20-1 CSAFSINEQFF TGCAGTGCTTTCTCCATAAATGAGCAGTTCTTC
TRBJ2-6 once NA TRBV7-2 CASSLGVVANVLTF TGTGCCAGCAGCTTAGGGGTAGTGGCCAACGTCCTGACTTTC
TRBJ2-7 NA TRBD2 TRBV4-2 CASSQERQRGPPHF TGTGCCAGCAGCCAAGAACGCCAGCGGGGACCCCCTCACTTC
TRBJ2-7 NA TRBD1 TRBV18 CASSSQGAAYEQYF TGTGCCAGCTCATCACAGGGGGCGGCCTACGAGCAGTACTTC
TRBJ1-4 few NA TRBV7-8 CASSPPRGRVHEKLFF TGTGCCAGCAGCCCTCCCCGAGGGAGGGTGCATGAAAAACTGTTTTTT
TRBJ1-5 once TRBD1 TRBV7-3 CASSQTGSGQPQHF TGTGCCAGCAGCCAGACAGGGAGTGGTCAGCCCCAGCATTTT
TRBJ2-7 NA TRBD2 TRBV10-3 CAISTGTSRCYF TGTGCCATCAGTACCGGGACTAGCCGATGCTACTTC
TRBJ2-1 few NA TRBV10-2 CASSGGVNYNEQFF TGCGCCAGCAGTGGGGGCGTTAATTACAATGAGCAGTTCTTC
TRBJ1-1 NA NA TRBV14 CASSQGLHNSEAFF TGTGCCAGCAGCCAAGGCCTACACAATTCCGAAGCTTTCTTT
TRBJ1-6 few TRBD1 TRBV19 CASSIPGGNSPLHF TGTGCCAGTAGTATCCCAGGGGGTAATTCACCCCTCCACTTT
TRBJ2-5 NA NA TRBV5-6 CASSTDVIKTQYF TGTGCCAGCAGCACGGACGTGATAAAGACCCAGTACTTC
TRBJ2-5 few TRBD2 TRBV4-3 CASSQDPSGGAQETQYF TGCGCCAGCAGCCAAGATCCGAGCGGGGGGGCCCAAGAGACCCAGTACTTC
TRBJ1-4 NA NA TRBV19 CASTGRANEKLFF TGTGCCAGTACGGGCCGTGCCAATGAAAAACTGTTTTTT
TRBJ1-1 NA NA TRBV14 CASSQDLVTEAFF TGTGCCAGCAGCCAAGATCTGGTCACTGAAGCTTTCTTT
TRBJ1-5 few NA TRBV19 CASTRGTRSFQPQHF TGTGCCAGTACTCGGGGCACCCGGTCTTTTCAGCCCCAGCATTTT
TRBJ1-4 few NA TRBV5-1 CASSLTGLKGLKLFF TGCGCCAGCAGCTTGACGGGACTCAAGGGTCTAAAACTGTTTTTT
TRBJ2-7 NA NA TRBV4-2 CASSQDLGYEQYF TGTGCCAGCAGCCAAGATCTGGGGTACGAGCAGTACTTC
TRBJ2-5 NA TRBD1 TRBV5-4 CASSGSPGTEETQYF TGTGCCAGCAGCGGAAGTCCCGGGACAGAAGAGACCCAGTACTTC
TRBJ1-3 once NA TRBV4-1 CASSHPGSSGNTIYF TGCGCCAGCAGCCACCCAGGGAGCTCTGGAAACACCATATATTTT
TRBJ2-7 NA TRBD1 TRBV7-6 CASSLAETGGIHLHEQYF TGTGCCAGCAGCTTAGCGGAGACAGGGGGAATTCACCTACACGAGCAGTACTTC
TRBJ2-5 NA NA TRBV5-1 CASSRDPQETQYF TGCGCCAGCAGCCGGGACCCACAAGAGACCCAGTACTTC
TRBJ1-3 NA NA TRBV9 CASSEGGGYTIYF TGTGCCAGCAGCGAGGGGGGAGGATACACCATATATTTT
TRBJ2-2 NA NA TRBV6-5 CASTAAGPNTGELFF TGTGCCAGCACCGCGGCCGGTCCGAACACCGGGGAGCTGTTTTTT
TRBJ2-2 NA TRBD2 TRBV7-2 CASSYLAGGTGELFF TGTGCCAGCAGCTATCTAGCGGGGGGGACCGGGGAGCTGTTTTTT
TRBJ1-2 NA NA TRBV19 CASSIREIANYGYTF TGTGCCAGTAGTATAAGGGAAATAGCTAACTATGGCTACACCTTC